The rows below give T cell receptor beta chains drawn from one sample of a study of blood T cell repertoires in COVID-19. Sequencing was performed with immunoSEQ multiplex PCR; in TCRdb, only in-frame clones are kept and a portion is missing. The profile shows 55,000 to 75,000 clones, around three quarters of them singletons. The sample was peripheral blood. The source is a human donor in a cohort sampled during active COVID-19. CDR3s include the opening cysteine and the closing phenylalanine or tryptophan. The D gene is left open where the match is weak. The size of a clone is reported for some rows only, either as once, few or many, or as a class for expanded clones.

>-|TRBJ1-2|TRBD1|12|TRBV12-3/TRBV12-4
CASRTGEGGYTF
TGTGCCAGCAGGACAGGGGAGGGTGGCTACACCTTC
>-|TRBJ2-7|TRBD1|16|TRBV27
CASSLSGTGTTYEQYF
TGTGCCAGCAGTTTATCGGGGACAGGGACTACCTACGAGCAGTACTTC
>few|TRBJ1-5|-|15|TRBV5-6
CASSLGRVANQPQHF
TGTGCCAGCAGCTTGGGCAGGGTAGCAAATCAGCCCCAGCATTTT
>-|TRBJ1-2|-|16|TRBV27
CASSSLGGGKDYGYTF
TGTGCCAGCAGTTCGCTTGGGGGGGGGAAGGACTATGGCTACACCTTC
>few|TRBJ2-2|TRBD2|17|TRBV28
CASSLGRTAGGPGELFF
TGTGCCAGCAGTTTAGGGCGTACAGCGGGAGGGCCCGGGGAGCTGTTTTTT
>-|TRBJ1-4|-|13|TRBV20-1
CSAIEGGGEKLFF
TGCAGTGCTATTGAGGGGGGAGGTGAAAAACTGTTTTTT
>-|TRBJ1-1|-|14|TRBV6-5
CASRGTGSNTEAFF
TGTGCCAGCAGGGGCACAGGGTCTAACACTGAAGCTTTCTTT
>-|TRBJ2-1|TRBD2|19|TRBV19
CASSIGGHGLAGDNNEQFF
TGTGCCAGTAGTATAGGGGGACACGGCCTAGCGGGAGACAACAATGAGCAGTTCTTC
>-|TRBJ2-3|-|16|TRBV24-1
CATSDRMGGGTDTQYF
TGTGCCACCAGTGACCGGATGGGGGGTGGCACAGATACGCAGTATTTT
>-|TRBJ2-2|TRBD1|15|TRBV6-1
CASSEGQVGTGELFF
TGTGCCAGCAGTGAGGGACAGGTCGGGACCGGGGAGCTGTTTTTT
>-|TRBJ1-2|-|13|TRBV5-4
CASRLQGSYGYTF
TGTGCCAGCAGGCTACAGGGAAGCTATGGCTACACCTTC
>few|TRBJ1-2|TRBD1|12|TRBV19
CASHTGGRGYTF
TGTGCCAGCCACACAGGGGGCCGAGGCTACACCTTC
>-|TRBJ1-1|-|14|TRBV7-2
CASSLGPGDTEAFF
TGTGCCAGCAGCTTAGGCCCGGGGGACACTGAAGCTTTCTTT
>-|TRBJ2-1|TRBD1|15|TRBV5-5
CASSLSGTGYNEQFF
TGTGCCAGCAGCTTATCCGGGACAGGATACAATGAGCAGTTCTTC
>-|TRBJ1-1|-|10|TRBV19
CASPGTEAFF
TGTGCCAGCCCGGGCACTGAAGCTTTCTTT
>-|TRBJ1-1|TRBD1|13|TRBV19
CASSIGDRGEAFF
TGTGCCAGTAGTATCGGAGACAGGGGTGAAGCTTTCTTT
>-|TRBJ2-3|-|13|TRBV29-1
CSVKGTSQDTQYF
TGCAGCGTGAAGGGGACTTCACAAGATACGCAGTATTTT
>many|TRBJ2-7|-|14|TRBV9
CASSVRYESYEQYF
TGTGCCAGCAGCGTGAGGTATGAGTCCTACGAGCAGTACTTC
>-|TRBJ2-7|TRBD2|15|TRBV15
CATSPGRESLYEQYF
TGTGCCACCAGCCCCGGGCGGGAGAGTTTGTACGAGCAGTACTTC
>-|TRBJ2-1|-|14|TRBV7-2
CASSLGLSANEQFF
TGTGCCAGCAGCTTGGGACTCTCTGCGAATGAGCAGTTCTTC
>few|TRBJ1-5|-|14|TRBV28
CASSREGGVQPQHF
TGTGCCAGCAGCCGGGAGGGGGGTGTGCAGCCCCAGCATTTT
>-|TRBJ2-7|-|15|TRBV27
CASSPGGSGAYEQYF
TGTGCCAGCAGTCCGGGCGGTAGCGGCGCTTACGAGCAGTACTTC
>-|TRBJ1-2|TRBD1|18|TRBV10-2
CASSENPFWTGSNYGYTF
TGCGCCAGCAGTGAGAACCCCTTTTGGACAGGGTCCAACTATGGCTACACCTTC
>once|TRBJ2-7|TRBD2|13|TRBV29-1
CSVGRTSIHEQYF
TGCAGCGTTGGCAGGACTAGCATCCACGAGCAGTACTTC
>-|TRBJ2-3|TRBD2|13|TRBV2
CASSLHPGGTQYF
TGTGCCAGCAGTCTCCACCCGGGGGGTACGCAGTATTTT
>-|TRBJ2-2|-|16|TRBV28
CASSSIQATYTGELFF
TGTGCCAGCAGTTCCATCCAGGCAACCTACACCGGGGAGCTGTTTTTT
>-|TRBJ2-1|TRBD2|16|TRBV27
CASSLYLAGGWNEQFF
TGTGCCAGCAGTTTATATCTAGCGGGGGGATGGAATGAGCAGTTCTTC
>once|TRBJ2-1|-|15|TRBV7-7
CASSLADSPYNEQFF
TGTGCTAGCAGCTTAGCGGACTCCCCTTACAATGAGCAGTTCTTC
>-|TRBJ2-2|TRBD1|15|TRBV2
CASSMTGGDTGELFF
TGTGCCAGCAGTATGACAGGGGGAGACACCGGGGAGCTGTTTTTT
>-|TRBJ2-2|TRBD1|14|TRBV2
CASSTTGPAGELFF
TGTGCCAGCAGCACGACAGGGCCGGCCGGGGAGCTGTTTTTT
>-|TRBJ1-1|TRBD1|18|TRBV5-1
CASSLRSDLGQGALIAFF
TGCGCCAGCAGCCTTCGTTCTGATTTGGGACAGGGGGCTTTGATAGCTTTCTTT
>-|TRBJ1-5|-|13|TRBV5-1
CASSLSHGEPQHF
TGCGCCAGCAGCTTGTCGCACGGGGAGCCCCAGCATTTT